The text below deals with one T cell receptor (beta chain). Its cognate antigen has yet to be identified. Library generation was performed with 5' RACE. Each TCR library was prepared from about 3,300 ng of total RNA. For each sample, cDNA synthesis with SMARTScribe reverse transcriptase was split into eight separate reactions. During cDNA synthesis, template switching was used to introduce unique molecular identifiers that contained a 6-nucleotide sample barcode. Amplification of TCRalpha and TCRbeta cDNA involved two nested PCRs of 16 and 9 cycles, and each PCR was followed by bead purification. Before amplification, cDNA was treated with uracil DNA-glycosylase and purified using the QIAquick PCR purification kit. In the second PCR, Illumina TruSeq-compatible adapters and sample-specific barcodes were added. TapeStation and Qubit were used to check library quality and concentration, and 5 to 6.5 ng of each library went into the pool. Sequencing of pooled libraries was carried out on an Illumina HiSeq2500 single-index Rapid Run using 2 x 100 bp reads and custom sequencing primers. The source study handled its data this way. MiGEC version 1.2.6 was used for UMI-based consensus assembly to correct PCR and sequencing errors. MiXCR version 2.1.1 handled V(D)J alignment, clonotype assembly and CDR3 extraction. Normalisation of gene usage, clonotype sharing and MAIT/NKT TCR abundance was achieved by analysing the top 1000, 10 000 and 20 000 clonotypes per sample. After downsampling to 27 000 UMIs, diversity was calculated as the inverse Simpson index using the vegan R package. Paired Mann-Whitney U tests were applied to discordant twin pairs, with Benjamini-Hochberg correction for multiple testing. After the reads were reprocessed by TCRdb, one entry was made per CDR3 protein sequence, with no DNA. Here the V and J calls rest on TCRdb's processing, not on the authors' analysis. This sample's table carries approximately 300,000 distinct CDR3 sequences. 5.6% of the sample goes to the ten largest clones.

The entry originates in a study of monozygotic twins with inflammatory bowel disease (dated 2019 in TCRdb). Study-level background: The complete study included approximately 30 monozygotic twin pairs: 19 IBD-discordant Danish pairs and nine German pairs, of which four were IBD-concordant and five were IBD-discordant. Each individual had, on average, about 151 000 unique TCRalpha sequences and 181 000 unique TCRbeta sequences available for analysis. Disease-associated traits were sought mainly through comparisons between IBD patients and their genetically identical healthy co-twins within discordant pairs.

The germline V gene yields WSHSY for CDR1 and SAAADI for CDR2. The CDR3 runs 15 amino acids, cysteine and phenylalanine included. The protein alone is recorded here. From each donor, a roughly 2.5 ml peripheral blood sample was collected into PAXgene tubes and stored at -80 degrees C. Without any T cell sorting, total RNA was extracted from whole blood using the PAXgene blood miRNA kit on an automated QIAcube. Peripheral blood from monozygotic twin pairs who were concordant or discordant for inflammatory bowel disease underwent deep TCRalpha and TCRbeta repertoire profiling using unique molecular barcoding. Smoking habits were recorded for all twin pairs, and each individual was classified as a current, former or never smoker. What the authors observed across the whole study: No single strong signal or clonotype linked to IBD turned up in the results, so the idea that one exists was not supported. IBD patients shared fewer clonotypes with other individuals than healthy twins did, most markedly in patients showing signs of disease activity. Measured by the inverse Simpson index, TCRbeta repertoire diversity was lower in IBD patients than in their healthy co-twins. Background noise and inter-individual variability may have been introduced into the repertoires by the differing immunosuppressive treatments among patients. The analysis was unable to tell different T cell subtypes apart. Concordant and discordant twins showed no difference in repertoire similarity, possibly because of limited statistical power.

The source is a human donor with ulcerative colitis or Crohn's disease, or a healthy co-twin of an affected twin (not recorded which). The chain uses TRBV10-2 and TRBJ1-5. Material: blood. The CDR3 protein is CASSGWRARNQPQHF.